This TCR beta chain was observed in a study of blood T cell repertoires in COVID-19. Study-level information: Some COVID-19 samples were acute and others convalescent; all came from the United States, Italy and Spain. Sample material is recorded as cDNA or gDNA derived from T cells, B-cell-depleted T cells, or PBMCs.

Germline-derived CDR1 and CDR2 are MNHEY and SMNVEV (reference sequence). The CDR3 is 16 residues long. The V and J ends lost 4 bases and 2 bases, in that order; junction bases with no gene match: 10. Study processing details: Using reference gene primer amplification, nucleated cell counts were estimated. Profiled with immunoSEQ multiplex PCR; TCRdb holds only in-frame clones, not every one. The V and J calls and clone size were taken over from that table, and D and trimming were inferred from the DNA. The data contain hundreds of thousands of clones, more than 75% of them seen just once; the ten biggest clones take up about 8%.

What was sequenced was peripheral blood. The sequence derives from a woman in her 50s who had recovered from COVID-19. The genes are TRBV27 and TRBJ2-7; 8 bases fit TRBD1. CDR3 sequence (DNA): TGTGCCAGCAGTTCGATTGGACAGGGAAGAGCCTACGAGCAGTACTTC. It is translated as CASSSIGQGRAYEQYF.